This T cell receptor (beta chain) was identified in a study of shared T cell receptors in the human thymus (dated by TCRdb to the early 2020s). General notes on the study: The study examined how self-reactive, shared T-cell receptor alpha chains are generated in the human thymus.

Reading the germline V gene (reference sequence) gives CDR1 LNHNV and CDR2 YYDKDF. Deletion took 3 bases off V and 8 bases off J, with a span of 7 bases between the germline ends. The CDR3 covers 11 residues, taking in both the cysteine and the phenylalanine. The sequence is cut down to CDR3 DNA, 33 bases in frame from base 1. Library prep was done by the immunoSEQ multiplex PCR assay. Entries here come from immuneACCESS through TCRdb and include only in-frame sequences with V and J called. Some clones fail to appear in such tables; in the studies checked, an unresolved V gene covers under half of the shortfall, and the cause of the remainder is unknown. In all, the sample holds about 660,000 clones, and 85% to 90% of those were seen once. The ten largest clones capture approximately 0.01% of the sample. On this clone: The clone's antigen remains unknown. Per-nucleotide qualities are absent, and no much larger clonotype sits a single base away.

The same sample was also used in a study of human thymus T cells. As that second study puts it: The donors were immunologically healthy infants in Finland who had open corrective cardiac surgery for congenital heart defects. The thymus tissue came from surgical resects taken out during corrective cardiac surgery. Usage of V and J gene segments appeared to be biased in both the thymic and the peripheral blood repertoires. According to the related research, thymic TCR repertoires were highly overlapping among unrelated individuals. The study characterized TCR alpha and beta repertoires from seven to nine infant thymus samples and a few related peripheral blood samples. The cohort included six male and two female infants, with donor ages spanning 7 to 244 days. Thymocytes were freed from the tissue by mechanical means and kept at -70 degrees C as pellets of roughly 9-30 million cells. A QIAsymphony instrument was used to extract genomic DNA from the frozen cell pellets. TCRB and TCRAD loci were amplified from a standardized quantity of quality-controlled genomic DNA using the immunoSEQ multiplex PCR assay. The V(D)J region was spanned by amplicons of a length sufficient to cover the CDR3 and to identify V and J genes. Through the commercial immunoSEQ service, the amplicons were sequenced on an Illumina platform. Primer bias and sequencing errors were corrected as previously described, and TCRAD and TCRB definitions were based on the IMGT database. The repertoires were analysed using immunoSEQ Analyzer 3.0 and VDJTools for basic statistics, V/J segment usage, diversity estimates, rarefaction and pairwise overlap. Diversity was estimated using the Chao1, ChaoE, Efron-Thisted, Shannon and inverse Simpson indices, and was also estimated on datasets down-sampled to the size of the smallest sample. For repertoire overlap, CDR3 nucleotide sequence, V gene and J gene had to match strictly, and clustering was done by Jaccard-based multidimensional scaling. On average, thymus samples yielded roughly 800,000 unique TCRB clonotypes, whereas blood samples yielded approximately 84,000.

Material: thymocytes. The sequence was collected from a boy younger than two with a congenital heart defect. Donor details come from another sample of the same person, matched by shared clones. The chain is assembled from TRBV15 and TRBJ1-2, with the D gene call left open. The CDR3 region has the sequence CATSSRRGYTF. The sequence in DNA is TGTGCCACCAGCAGCCGGAGGGGCTACACCTTC.